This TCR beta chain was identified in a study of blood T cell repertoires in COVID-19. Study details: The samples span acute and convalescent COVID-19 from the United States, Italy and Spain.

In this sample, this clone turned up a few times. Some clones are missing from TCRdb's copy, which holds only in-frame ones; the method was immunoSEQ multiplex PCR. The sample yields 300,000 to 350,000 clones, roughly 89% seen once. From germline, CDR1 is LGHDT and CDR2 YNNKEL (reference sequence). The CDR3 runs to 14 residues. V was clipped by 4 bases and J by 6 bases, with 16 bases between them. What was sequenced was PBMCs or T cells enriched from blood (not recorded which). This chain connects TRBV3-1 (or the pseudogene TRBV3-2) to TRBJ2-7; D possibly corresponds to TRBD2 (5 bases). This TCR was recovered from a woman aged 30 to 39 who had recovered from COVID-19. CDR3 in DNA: TGTGCCAGCAGCCGATATCGGGAACGCGGCGAGCAGTACTTC. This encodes CASSRYRERGEQYF.